This T cell receptor beta chain was recovered during a study of shared clonotypes between healthy human individuals. Comment on this clone: This sample includes further DNA sequences coding for the same CDR3.

TCRdb's copy holds only in-frame clones and misses some; the assay was immunoSEQ multiplex PCR. The top ten hold about 0.38% of the sample, which has around 2.5 million clones, approximately 94% seen once. The CDR3 contains 12 residues. The germline V and J ends were trimmed by 6 bases and 6 bases, with 9 bases remaining between them. Germline CDR1 is MDHEN and CDR2 is SYDVKM. The source of this sequence is a man between 18 and 35 years old in good health. Some clones in this sample may be carry-over from other donors' samples. V gene TRBV28 combines with J gene TRBJ2-1, with D perhaps TRBD2 (6 bases). Sequencing was carried out using naive CD4+ T cells from PBMCs. As for subset: CD45RA+ positively selected. This CDR3 reads CASRTSGNEQFF. The CDR3 DNA follows: TGTGCCAGCAGGACTAGTGGCAATGAGCAGTTCTTC.